The 13 T cell receptor beta chains below all came from one sample that was sequenced in a study of blood T cell repertoires in COVID-19 (dated by TCRdb to between 2020 and 2021). Library preparation employed the immunoSEQ multiplex PCR assay. TCRdb holds this immuneACCESS table with in-frame rearrangements only. Some clones are missing; in checked studies, unresolved V genes explain under half, and the rest has no known cause. Counted in this sample were tens of thousands of clones; more than 75% of them appeared once. Of the sample, about 1.2% is held by the ten largest clones. The sequenced sample consisted of peripheral blood. The receptors originated from a woman between 55 and 75 years old with acute or convalescent COVID-19.

This clone has a handful of counts. The chain links TRBV6-5 to TRBJ1-4; no firm D call. Trimming took 6 bases from V and 4 from J, leaving 9 bases between them. CDR1 MNHEY and CDR2 SVGAGI come from the germline V gene. CDR3 length: 13 residues. The CDR3 reads CASRGGNNEKLFF. The CDR3 nucleotides read TGTGCCAGCAGAGGCGGAAATAATGAAAAACTGTTTTTT.

This chain joins TRBV7-9 and TRBJ2-6; the D is unclear. The length of the CDR3 is 16 residues. In germline, CDR1 is SEHNR, CDR2 FQNEAQ (reference sequence). V gave up 2 bases and J gave up 1 base, with 9 bases separating them. The CDR3 region has the DNA TGTGCCAGCAGCTTAACCCAGGTTTCTGGGGCCAACGTCCTGACTTTC. It encodes CASSLTQVSGANVLTF.

V and J are TRBV6-5 and TRBJ2-5; perhaps TRBD1 as D (7 bases). Between the trimmed V and J ends, which lost 7 bases and 4 bases, there was a span of 13 bases. The CDR3 has 13 residues. Germline-derived CDR1 and CDR2 are MNHEY and SVGAGI. The CDR3 is CASTGGGAETQYF. In DNA, the CDR3 is TGTGCCAGCACTGGAGGGGGCGCAGAGACCCAGTACTTC.

The chain carries TRBV5-6 and TRBJ1-2, with TRBD1 identical over 8 bases. Losses at the gene ends were 4 bases for V and 6 bases for J; bases not matched to a gene: 5. The germline V gene encodes CDR1 SGHDT and CDR2 YYEEEE. The CDR3 loop spans 13 amino acids. The CDR3 DNA reads as TGTGCCAGCAGCCCTGGACAGGGAGATGGCTACACCTTC. This gives the protein CASSPGQGDGYTF.

The V and J genes are TRBV7-9 and TRBJ2-5; a possible D gene is TRBD2 (5 bases). CDR1 is SEHNR, CDR2 FQNEAQ, per germline (reference sequence). V was shortened by 4 bases and J by 4 bases, with 16 bases between the two germline ends. This CDR3 contains 15 residues. The CDR3 sequence is CASSSLALEGETQYF. CDR3 DNA: TGTGCCAGCAGCTCGCTAGCCCTTGAGGGAGAGACCCAGTACTTC.

This chain joins TRBV29-1 and TRBJ1-1, with 7 bases that match TRBD1. There are 14 residues in the CDR3. The V segment lost 7 bases and the J segment 1 base; nucleotides outside the gene matches: 9. Germline loops: CDR1 SQVTM, CDR2 ANQGSEA. This chain's CDR3 is CSGDSALGNTEAFF. In DNA form, the CDR3 reads TGCAGCGGGGACAGTGCCCTCGGGAACACTGAAGCTTTCTTT.

The chain recombines TRBV9 with TRBJ2-3; tentatively, D is TRBD1 (6 bases). This CDR3 spans 14 amino acids. From germline, CDR1 is SGDLS and CDR2 YYNGEE. Deletions cut 4 bases from V and 1 base from J, with 10 bases between. In DNA form, the CDR3 reads TGTGCCAGCAGCCTCCGGACAGGCACAGATACGCAGTATTTT. Its protein is CASSLRTGTDTQYF.

The chain couples TRBV5-4 to TRBJ1-2; a possible D gene is TRBD1 (5 bases). The V end was cut by 4 bases, the J end by 6 bases, with 19 bases between. CDR1 is SGHNT and CDR2 is YYREEE in the germline V gene (reference sequence). The CDR3 has 15 residues. The CDR3 nucleotides are TGTGCCAGCAGCCGGGAGGGCTGGGGGGTGAATGGCTACACCTTC. Amino acid sequence: CASSREGWGVNGYTF.

V is TRBV2 and J is TRBJ2-3, with unresolved D. The CDR3 sequence is 14 residues long. Germline values: CDR1 SNHLY, CDR2 FYNNEI. Trimming removed 4 bases at V and 5 bases at J, with 13 bases between. CDR3 protein: CASSAGHVVDTQYF. DNA of the CDR3: TGTGCCAGCAGTGCAGGCCACGTGGTAGATACGCAGTATTTT.

The rearrangement links TRBV19 to TRBJ1-5, with 7 bases matching TRBD1. Germline lookup yields CDR1 LNHDA and CDR2 SQIVND (reference sequence). Trimming removed 6 bases from V and 7 bases from J; junction bases left unmatched: 9. This CDR3 is 14 amino acids long. The CDR3 spells CASRGQLSWQPQHF. Written as DNA, the CDR3 is TGTGCCAGTAGGGGACAGCTCTCCTGGCAGCCCCAGCATTTT.

This clone appeared a single time. The V and J genes are TRBV4-1 and TRBJ2-5; 7 bases are a match to TRBD2. The CDR3 has 15 amino acids. Trimming cost V 11 bases and J 1 base; bases outside gene matches: 13. CDR1 and CDR2 from the germline V gene are MGHRA and YSYEKL. The CDR3 nucleotides are TGCGCCCCCCGGGGGGTAGCGACGACCCAAGAGACCCAGTACTTC. Translating gives CAPRGVATTQETQYF.

The rearrangement links TRBV7-2 to TRBJ2-2; 10 positions match TRBD1. CDR3 length: 16 amino acids. CDR1 is SGHTA, CDR2 FQGNSA, per germline. The V gene end was trimmed by 5 bases and the J gene end by 5 bases; junction bases not matched to a gene: 8. CDR3 residues: CASSVRQGAPTGELFF. In DNA, the CDR3 is TGTGCCAGCAGCGTAAGACAGGGGGCGCCGACCGGGGAGCTGTTTTTT.

Of note for this clone: A junction boundary mismatches the germline segment, possibly from a read error. J is TRBJ1-1 and V is TRBV9; D gene uncertain. The germline gives CDR1 SGDLS, CDR2 YYNGEE. CDR3 size: 13 residues. CDR3 region: CASSGNLNTEAFF. In DNA, the CDR3 is TGTGCCAGCAGCGGAAACCTCAACACCGAAGCTTTCTTT. The variable domain in full, with the rest retrieved from reference TRBV9 and TRBJ1-1, is DSGVTQTPKHLITATGQRVTLRCSPRSGDLSVYWYQQSLDQGLQFLIQYYNGEERAKGNILERFSAQQFPDLHSELNLSSLELGDSALYFCASSGNLNTEAFFGQGTRLTVV.